This is a list of T cell receptor beta chains from one sample in a study of OX40 agonist ivuxolimab in advanced cancers. TCRdb's copy holds only in-frame clones and misses some; the assay was immunoSEQ multiplex PCR. The top ten hold over 0.65% of the sample, which has 78,000 or so clones, roughly 86% seen once. The sample in question was CD4+ or CD8+ T cells sorted from blood, obtained in a trial of the OX40 agonist ivuxolimab. These receptor sequences come from an adult with an advanced solid tumor such as melanoma, head and neck, liver or kidney cancer. CDR3s include the opening cysteine and the closing phenylalanine or tryptophan. Each record gives: D gene, J gene, CDR3 length, V gene, clone size, CDR3 protein, CDR3 DNA. The D gene is left open where the match is weak. Size is omitted from some rows. Given values are once, few, many or a class for expanded clones.

d_gene: TRBD1
j_gene: TRBJ1-4
len: 15
v_gene: TRBV9
abundance: NA
CDR3aa: CASSLDRGRGEKLFF
CDR3nt: TGTGCCAGCAGCCTTGACAGGGGGCGAGGTGAAAAACTGTTTTTT

d_gene: TRBD1
j_gene: TRBJ1-1
len: 13
v_gene: TRBV29-1
abundance: once
CDR3aa: CSVNRGENTEAFF
CDR3nt: TGCAGCGTAAACAGGGGGGAGAACACTGAAGCTTTCTTT

d_gene: TRBD1
j_gene: TRBJ1-5
len: 18
v_gene: TRBV11-2
abundance: NA
CDR3aa: CASSLLPGTGVLNQPQHF
CDR3nt: TGTGCCAGCAGCTTACTACCCGGGACAGGCGTATTGAATCAGCCCCAGCATTTT

d_gene: NA
j_gene: TRBJ1-1
len: 12
v_gene: TRBV6-5
abundance: NA
CDR3aa: CASLTQNTEAFF
CDR3nt: TGTGCCAGTCTCACACAGAACACTGAAGCTTTCTTT

d_gene: TRBD2
j_gene: TRBJ2-7
len: 14
v_gene: TRBV28
abundance: once
CDR3aa: CASTGGARLGEQYF
CDR3nt: TGTGCCAGCACGGGGGGGGCCCGGCTCGGCGAGCAGTACTTC

d_gene: TRBD2
j_gene: TRBJ2-1
len: 14
v_gene: TRBV5-1
abundance: once
CDR3aa: CASSPGTSTHEQFF
CDR3nt: TGCGCCAGCAGCCCCGGGACTAGCACCCATGAGCAGTTCTTC

d_gene: NA
j_gene: TRBJ2-3
len: 16
v_gene: TRBV9
abundance: NA
CDR3aa: CASSAPRGVSTDTQYF
CDR3nt: TGTGCCAGCAGCGCCCCAAGGGGGGTTAGCACAGATACGCAGTATTTT

d_gene: TRBD1
j_gene: TRBJ1-1
len: 16
v_gene: TRBV19
abundance: NA
CDR3aa: CASSIIIGTGRTEAFF
CDR3nt: TGTGCCAGTAGTATAATCATAGGGACAGGGCGCACTGAAGCTTTCTTT

d_gene: NA
j_gene: TRBJ1-1
len: 15
v_gene: TRBV27
abundance: NA
CDR3aa: CASSLYRTANTEAFF
CDR3nt: TGTGCCAGCAGTTTATACAGGACAGCGAACACTGAAGCTTTCTTT

d_gene: TRBD2
j_gene: TRBJ2-4
len: 14
v_gene: TRBV19
abundance: NA
CDR3aa: CASRPGGGENIQYF
CDR3nt: TGTGCCAGTAGACCCGGCGGGGGGGAAAACATTCAGTACTTC

d_gene: NA
j_gene: TRBJ2-7
len: 16
v_gene: TRBV11-2
abundance: NA
CDR3aa: CASSLGPTGWIGEQYF
CDR3nt: TGTGCCAGCAGCTTAGGGCCGACAGGCTGGATTGGGGAGCAGTACTTC

d_gene: NA
j_gene: TRBJ2-2
len: 15
v_gene: TRBV18
abundance: NA
CDR3aa: CASSPTGANTGELFF
CDR3nt: TGTGCCAGCTCACCAACGGGGGCAAACACCGGGGAGCTGTTTTTT

d_gene: NA
j_gene: TRBJ1-1
len: 13
v_gene: TRBV5-4
abundance: once
CDR3aa: CASSSSLNTEAFF
CDR3nt: TGTGCCAGCAGCTCCTCCCTGAACACTGAAGCTTTCTTT

d_gene: NA
j_gene: TRBJ1-5
len: 15
v_gene: TRBV7-9
abundance: NA
CDR3aa: CASSLTGPRNQPQHF
CDR3nt: TGTGCCAGCAGCTTAACCGGGCCACGTAATCAGCCCCAGCATTTT

d_gene: NA
j_gene: TRBJ1-5
len: 18
v_gene: TRBV7-8
abundance: NA
CDR3aa: CASSLVSSGRGGNQPQHF
CDR3nt: TGTGCCAGCAGCTTAGTGTCATCAGGGAGGGGCGGAAATCAGCCCCAGCATTTT

d_gene: TRBD2
j_gene: TRBJ2-5
len: 15
v_gene: TRBV19
abundance: NA
CDR3aa: CASSSGLAVEETQYF
CDR3nt: TGTGCCAGTAGTTCGGGACTAGCGGTGGAAGAGACCCAGTACTTC

d_gene: TRBD2
j_gene: TRBJ2-1
len: 17
v_gene: TRBV4-3
abundance: few
CDR3aa: CASSQGLTSGGGNEQFF
CDR3nt: TGCGCCAGCAGCCAAGGTTTGACTAGCGGGGGGGGCAATGAGCAGTTCTTC

d_gene: NA
j_gene: TRBJ2-3
len: 16
v_gene: TRBV5-1
abundance: NA
CDR3aa: CASSLAGDSSTDTQYF
CDR3nt: TGCGCCAGCAGCTTGGCGGGCGATTCTAGCACAGATACGCAGTATTTT

d_gene: NA
j_gene: TRBJ2-5
len: 14
v_gene: TRBV7-7
abundance: NA
CDR3aa: CASSLEGAKETQYF
CDR3nt: TGTGCCAGCAGCCTGGAGGGGGCGAAGGAGACCCAGTACTTC

d_gene: TRBD1
j_gene: TRBJ2-5
len: 14
v_gene: TRBV15
abundance: NA
CDR3aa: CATRRPGGQETQYF
CDR3nt: TGTGCCACCAGGCGTCCAGGGGGACAAGAGACCCAGTACTTC

d_gene: NA
j_gene: TRBJ2-1
len: 13
v_gene: TRBV18
abundance: NA
CDR3aa: CASSPPSVGEQFF
CDR3nt: TGTGCCAGCTCACCACCATCCGTCGGAGAGCAGTTCTTC

d_gene: NA
j_gene: TRBJ2-3
len: 15
v_gene: TRBV18
abundance: NA
CDR3aa: CASSPLPGRTDTQYF
CDR3nt: TGTGCCAGCTCACCCCTTCCCGGAAGGACAGATACGCAGTATTTT

d_gene: NA
j_gene: TRBJ1-1
len: 12
v_gene: TRBV19
abundance: few
CDR3aa: CATETGNTEAFF
CDR3nt: TGTGCCACAGAGACGGGGAACACTGAAGCTTTCTTT

d_gene: NA
j_gene: TRBJ1-2
len: 12
v_gene: TRBV28
abundance: few
CDR3aa: CASSSPLGLGTF
CDR3nt: TGTGCCAGCAGTTCCCCGCTCGGTCTAGGCACCTTC

d_gene: NA
j_gene: TRBJ2-7
len: 16
v_gene: TRBV6-7
abundance: once
CDR3aa: CASSSPPTRETHEQYF
CDR3nt: TGTGCCAGCAGCTCCCCCCCGACAAGGGAAACCCACGAGCAGTACTTC

d_gene: NA
j_gene: TRBJ1-2
len: 13
v_gene: TRBV30
abundance: few
CDR3aa: CAWSPGRTYGYTF
CDR3nt: TGTGCCTGGAGTCCCGGCAGGACGTATGGCTACACCTTC

d_gene: NA
j_gene: TRBJ1-5
len: 15
v_gene: TRBV6-5
abundance: NA
CDR3aa: CASSNEGQAPQPQHF
CDR3nt: TGTGCCAGCAGTAATGAGGGGCAGGCCCCCCAGCCCCAGCATTTT

d_gene: TRBD2
j_gene: TRBJ2-3
len: 15
v_gene: TRBV9
abundance: NA
CDR3aa: CASSVLGRGTDTQYF
CDR3nt: TGTGCCAGCAGCGTCCTAGGGAGGGGCACAGATACGCAGTATTTT

d_gene: NA
j_gene: TRBJ1-5
len: 14
v_gene: TRBV19
abundance: NA
CDR3aa: CASSIDHFGQPQHF
CDR3nt: TGTGCCAGTAGTATAGATCACTTCGGCCAGCCCCAGCATTTT

d_gene: NA
j_gene: TRBJ2-5
len: 14
v_gene: TRBV4-2
abundance: NA
CDR3aa: CASSQVGGRETQYF
CDR3nt: TGTGCCAGCAGCCAAGTGGGGGGACGTGAGACCCAGTACTTC

d_gene: NA
j_gene: TRBJ2-5
len: 15
v_gene: TRBV30
abundance: NA
CDR3aa: CAWSIPLPSRETQYF
CDR3nt: TGTGCCTGGAGTATCCCCCTGCCTAGTCGAGAGACCCAGTACTTC

d_gene: TRBD2
j_gene: TRBJ2-1
len: 18
v_gene: TRBV7-3
abundance: NA
CDR3aa: CASSPPPGLLSSYNEQFF
CDR3nt: TGTGCCAGCAGTCCCCCCCCGGGACTACTAAGCTCCTACAATGAGCAGTTCTTC

d_gene: NA
j_gene: TRBJ1-2
len: 13
v_gene: TRBV2
abundance: NA
CDR3aa: CASLETEGYGYTF
CDR3nt: TGTGCCAGCTTGGAGACGGAGGGCTATGGCTACACCTTC

d_gene: NA
j_gene: TRBJ1-2
len: 13
v_gene: TRBV9
abundance: once
CDR3aa: CASSREGVGGYTF
CDR3nt: TGTGCCAGCAGCCGAGAGGGAGTGGGAGGCTACACCTTC

d_gene: TRBD2
j_gene: TRBJ2-5
len: 17
v_gene: TRBV5-6
abundance: NA
CDR3aa: CASSSYGSGGYQETQYF
CDR3nt: TGTGCCAGCAGCAGCTATGGTAGCGGGGGTTACCAAGAGACCCAGTACTTC

d_gene: TRBD1
j_gene: TRBJ1-1
len: 15
v_gene: TRBV10-3
abundance: NA
CDR3aa: CAISESTGGPTEAFF
CDR3nt: TGTGCCATCAGTGAGTCGACAGGGGGTCCCACTGAAGCTTTCTTT

d_gene: TRBD1
j_gene: TRBJ1-3
len: 17
v_gene: TRBV4-3
abundance: NA
CDR3aa: CASSQDSGGFSGNTIYF
CDR3nt: TGCGCCAGCAGCCAAGACTCAGGGGGATTTTCTGGAAACACCATATATTTT

d_gene: NA
j_gene: TRBJ2-5
len: 12
v_gene: TRBV28
abundance: NA
CDR3aa: CASSLPGETQYF
CDR3nt: TGTGCCAGCAGTTTACCAGGGGAGACCCAGTACTTC

d_gene: NA
j_gene: TRBJ1-5
len: 13
v_gene: TRBV2
abundance: NA
CDR3aa: CASSTDRNQPQHF
CDR3nt: TGTGCCAGCAGCACGGACCGCAATCAGCCCCAGCATTTT

d_gene: TRBD1
j_gene: TRBJ1-1
len: 15
v_gene: TRBV19
abundance: NA
CDR3aa: CASSPLQGRGTEAFF
CDR3nt: TGTGCCAGTAGTCCGTTACAGGGGCGAGGCACTGAAGCTTTCTTT

d_gene: TRBD2
j_gene: TRBJ2-1
len: 18
v_gene: TRBV19
abundance: NA
CDR3aa: CASSRPSGSLKDYNEQFF
CDR3nt: TGTGCCAGTAGTAGGCCTAGCGGGAGTCTCAAGGACTACAATGAGCAGTTCTTC

d_gene: NA
j_gene: TRBJ1-5
len: 16
v_gene: TRBV15
abundance: NA
CDR3aa: CATSRDGRGGHQPQHF
CDR3nt: TGTGCCACCAGCAGAGACGGCAGGGGAGGACATCAGCCCCAGCATTTT